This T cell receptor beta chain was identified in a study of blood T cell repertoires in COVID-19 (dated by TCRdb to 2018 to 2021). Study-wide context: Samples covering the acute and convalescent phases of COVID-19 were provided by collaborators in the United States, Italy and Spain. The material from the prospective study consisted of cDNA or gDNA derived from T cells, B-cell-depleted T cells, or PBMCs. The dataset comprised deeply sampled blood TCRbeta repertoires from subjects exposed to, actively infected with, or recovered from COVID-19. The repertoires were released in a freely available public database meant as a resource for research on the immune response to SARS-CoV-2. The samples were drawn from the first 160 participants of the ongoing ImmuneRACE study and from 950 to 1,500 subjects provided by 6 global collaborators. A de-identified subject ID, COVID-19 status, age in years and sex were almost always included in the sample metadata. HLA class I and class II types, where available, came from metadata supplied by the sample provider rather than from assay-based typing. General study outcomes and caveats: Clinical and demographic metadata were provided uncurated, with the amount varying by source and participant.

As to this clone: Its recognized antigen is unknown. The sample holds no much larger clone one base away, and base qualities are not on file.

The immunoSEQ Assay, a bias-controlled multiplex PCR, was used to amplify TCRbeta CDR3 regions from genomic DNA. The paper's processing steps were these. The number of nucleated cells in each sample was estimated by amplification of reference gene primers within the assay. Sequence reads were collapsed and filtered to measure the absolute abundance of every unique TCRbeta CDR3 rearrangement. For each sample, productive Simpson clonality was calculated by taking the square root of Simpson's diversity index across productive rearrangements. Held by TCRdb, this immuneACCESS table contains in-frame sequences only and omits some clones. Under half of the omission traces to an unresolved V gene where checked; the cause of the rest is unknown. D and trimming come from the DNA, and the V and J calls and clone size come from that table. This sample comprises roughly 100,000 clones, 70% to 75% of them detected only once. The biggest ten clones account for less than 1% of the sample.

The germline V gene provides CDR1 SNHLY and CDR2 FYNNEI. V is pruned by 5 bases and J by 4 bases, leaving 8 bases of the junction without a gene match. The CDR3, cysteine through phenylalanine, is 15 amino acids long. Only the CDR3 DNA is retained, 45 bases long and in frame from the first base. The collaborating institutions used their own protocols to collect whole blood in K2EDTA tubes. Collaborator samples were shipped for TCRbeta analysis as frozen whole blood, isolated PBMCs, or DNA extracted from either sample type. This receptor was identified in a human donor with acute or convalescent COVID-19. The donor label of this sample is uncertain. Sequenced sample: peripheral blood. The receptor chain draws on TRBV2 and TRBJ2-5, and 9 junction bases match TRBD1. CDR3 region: CASSPNTGGGETQYF. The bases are TGTGCCAGCAGTCCAAATACAGGGGGCGGAGAGACCCAGTACTTC.